This T cell receptor beta chain is from a study of spatial heterogeneity in lung cancer. Study information: Alpha-chain sequences were detected in numbers that were consistently lower than beta-chain sequences.

The time point here: sample taken at primary tumor resection. Some 72 TRACERx patients with early, untreated non-small cell lung cancer donated samples. Whole RNA from tumor, nontumor lung or frozen PBMC was sequenced unsorted. Notes on the study in general: Higher tumor mutation counts went along with higher counts of expanded intratumoral alpha and beta TCRs. Tallies of expanded TCRs, which were sorted into ubiquitous and regional groups, correlated with counts of ubiquitous and regional nonsynonymous mutations, respectively.

MiXCR, run by TCRdb on the 5' RACE reads, gives a single entry per CDR3 protein. The sample contains 750 to 850 distinct CDR3 sequences, about 15% of which appear only once. About this clonotype: What it binds is unknown.

The sequence was obtained from a male donor with early-stage non-small cell lung cancer. The input for sequencing was lung tumor tissue, taken at surgery.

The CDR3 DNA is TGCGCCAGCAGCCAAGCTTTTGGGGCTACTAACTATGGCTACACCTTC. Protein product: CASSQAFGATNYGYTF. The J gene is TRBJ1-2, the V gene TRBV4-1; weak D call: TRBD1 (5 bases). The ends were cut back, 1 base at V and 0 bases at J, with 12 bases in the middle. The length of the CDR3 is 16 residues. Germline CDR1 MGHRA, CDR2 YSYEKL.